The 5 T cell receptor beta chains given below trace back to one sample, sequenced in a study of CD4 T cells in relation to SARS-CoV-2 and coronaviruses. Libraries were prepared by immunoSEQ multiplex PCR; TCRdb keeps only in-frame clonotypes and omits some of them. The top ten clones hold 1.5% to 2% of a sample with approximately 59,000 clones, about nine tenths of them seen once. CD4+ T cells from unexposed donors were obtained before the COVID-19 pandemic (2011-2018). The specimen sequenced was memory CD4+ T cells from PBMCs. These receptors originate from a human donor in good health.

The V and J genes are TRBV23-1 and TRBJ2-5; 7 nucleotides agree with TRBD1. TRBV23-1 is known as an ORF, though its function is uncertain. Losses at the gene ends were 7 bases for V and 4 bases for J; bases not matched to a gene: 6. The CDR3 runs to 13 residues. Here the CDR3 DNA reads TGCGCCAGCACGACAGGGTCGGCAGAGACCCAGTACTTC. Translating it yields CASTTGSAETQYF.

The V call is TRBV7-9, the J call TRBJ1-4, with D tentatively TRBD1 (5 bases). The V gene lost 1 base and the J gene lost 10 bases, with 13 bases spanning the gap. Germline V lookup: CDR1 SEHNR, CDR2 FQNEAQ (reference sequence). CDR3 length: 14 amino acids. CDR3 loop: CASSLGWGDGKLFF. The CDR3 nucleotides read TGTGCCAGCAGCTTAGGCTGGGGGGATGGAAAACTGTTTTTT.

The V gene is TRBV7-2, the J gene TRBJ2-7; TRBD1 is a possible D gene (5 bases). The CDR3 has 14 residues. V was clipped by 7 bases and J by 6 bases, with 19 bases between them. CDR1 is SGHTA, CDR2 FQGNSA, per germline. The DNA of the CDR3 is TGTGCCAGCACTCCTTATGGGCAGGGCGGCGAGCAGTACTTC. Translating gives CASTPYGQGGEQYF.

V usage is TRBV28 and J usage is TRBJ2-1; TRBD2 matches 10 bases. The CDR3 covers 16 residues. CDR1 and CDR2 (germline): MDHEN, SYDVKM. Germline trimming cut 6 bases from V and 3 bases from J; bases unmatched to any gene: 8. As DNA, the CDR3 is TGTGCCAGCAGCACCCTAGCGGGAGTGAACTACAATGAGCAGTTCTTC. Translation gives CASSTLAGVNYNEQFF.

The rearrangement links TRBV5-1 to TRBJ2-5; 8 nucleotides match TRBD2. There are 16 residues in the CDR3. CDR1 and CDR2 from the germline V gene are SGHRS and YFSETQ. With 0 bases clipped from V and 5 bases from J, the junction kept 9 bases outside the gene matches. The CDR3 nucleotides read TGCGCCAGCAGCTTGGAACCAGCGGGAGATAGGGAGACCCAGTACTTC. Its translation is CASSLEPAGDRETQYF.